The present T cell receptor (beta chain) was sequenced within a study of T cell responses to AZD1222 COVID-19 vaccine. Comment on this clone: What it binds is not known.

General study points: Among AZD1222 vaccinees, only six were seropositive at baseline. Close to half of spike-specific TCRs reportedly recognize unmutated variant regions. Increased Spike-specific TCR breadth and depth were observed after two AZD1222 doses.

Profiled with immunoSEQ multiplex PCR; TCRdb holds only in-frame clones, not every one. The sample consists of 200,000 to 300,000 clones, more than 80% of them appearing once. CDR3 length equals 13 residues. The V end was cut by 7 bases, the J end by 2 bases, with 11 bases between. Germline V gene lookup returns CDR1 LNHDA and CDR2 SQIVND (reference sequence). The receptor was derived from an adult in good health. Sequencing used peripheral blood, obtained on day 0 of AZD1222 vaccination. This chain joins TRBV19 and TRBJ1-2, with D unresolved. The CDR3 nucleotides read TGTGCCAGTAATTACGCCGTGAACTATGGCTACACCTTC. This encodes CASNYAVNYGYTF.